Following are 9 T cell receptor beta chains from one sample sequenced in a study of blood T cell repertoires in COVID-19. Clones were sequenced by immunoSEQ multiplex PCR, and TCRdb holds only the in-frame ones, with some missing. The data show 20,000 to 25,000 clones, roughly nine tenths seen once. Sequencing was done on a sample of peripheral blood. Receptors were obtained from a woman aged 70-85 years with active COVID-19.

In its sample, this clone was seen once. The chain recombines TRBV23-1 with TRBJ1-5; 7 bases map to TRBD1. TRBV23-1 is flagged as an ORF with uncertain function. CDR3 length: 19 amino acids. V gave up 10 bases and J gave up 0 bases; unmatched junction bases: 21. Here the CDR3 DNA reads TGCGCCAACTCACCACCGGGCAGGGGGAGATACTATAGCAATCAGCCCCAGCATTTT. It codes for CANSPPGRGRYYSNQPQHF.

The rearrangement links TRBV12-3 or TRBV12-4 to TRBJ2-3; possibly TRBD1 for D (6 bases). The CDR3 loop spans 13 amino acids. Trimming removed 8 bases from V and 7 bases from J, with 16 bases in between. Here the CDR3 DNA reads TGTGCCAGCCAACAGGGTCCTTCCAATACGCAGTATTTT. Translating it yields CASQQGPSNTQYF.

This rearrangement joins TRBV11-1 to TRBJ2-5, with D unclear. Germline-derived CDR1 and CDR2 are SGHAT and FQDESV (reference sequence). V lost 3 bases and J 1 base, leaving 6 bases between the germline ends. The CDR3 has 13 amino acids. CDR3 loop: CASSFHFQETQYF. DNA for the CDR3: TGTGCCAGCAGCTTTCATTTCCAAGAGACCCAGTACTTC. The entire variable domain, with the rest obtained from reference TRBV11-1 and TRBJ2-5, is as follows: EAEVAQSPRYKITEKSQAVAFWCDPISGHATLYWYRQILGQGPELLVQFQDESVVDDSQLPKDRFSAERLKGVDSTLKIQPAELGDSAMYLCASSFHFQETQYFGPGTRLLVL.

DNA of the CDR3: TGCGCCAGCAGCTTGGCCCACAGGACCGGGGAGCTGTTTTTT. This sequence encodes CASSLAHRTGELFF. V is TRBV5-1 and J is TRBJ2-2; perhaps TRBD1 as D (5 bases). Trimming pared 0 bases from V and 5 bases from J, leaving 8 bases between. Looked up from germline, CDR1 is SGHRS and CDR2 is YFSETQ. CDR3 length: 14 residues.

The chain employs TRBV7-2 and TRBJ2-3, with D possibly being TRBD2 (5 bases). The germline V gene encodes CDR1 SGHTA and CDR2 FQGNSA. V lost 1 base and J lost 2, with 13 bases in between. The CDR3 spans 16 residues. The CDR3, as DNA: TGTGCCAGCAGCTTAGTTGGTGAGGGAGTCACAGATACGCAGTATTTT. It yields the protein CASSLVGEGVTDTQYF.

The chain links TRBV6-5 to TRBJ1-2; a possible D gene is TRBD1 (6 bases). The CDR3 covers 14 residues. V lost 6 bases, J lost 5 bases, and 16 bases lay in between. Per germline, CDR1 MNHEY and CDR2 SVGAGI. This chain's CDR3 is CASRRHRARYGYTF. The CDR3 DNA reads TGTGCCAGCAGGCGACACAGGGCTAGATATGGCTACACCTTC.

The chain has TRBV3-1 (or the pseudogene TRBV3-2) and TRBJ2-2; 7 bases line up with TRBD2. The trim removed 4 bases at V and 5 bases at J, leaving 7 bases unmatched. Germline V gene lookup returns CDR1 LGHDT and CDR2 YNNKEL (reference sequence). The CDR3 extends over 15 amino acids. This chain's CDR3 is CASSLEARGTGELFF. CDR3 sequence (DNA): TGTGCCAGCAGCCTCGAGGCGCGGGGGACCGGGGAGCTGTTTTTT.

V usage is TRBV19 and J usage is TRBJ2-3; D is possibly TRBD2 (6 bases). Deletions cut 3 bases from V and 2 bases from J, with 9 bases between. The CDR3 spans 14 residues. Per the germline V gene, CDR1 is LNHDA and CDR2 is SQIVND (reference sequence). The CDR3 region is CASSIGTATDTQYF. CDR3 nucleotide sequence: TGTGCCAGTAGTATCGGGACTGCCACAGATACGCAGTATTTT.

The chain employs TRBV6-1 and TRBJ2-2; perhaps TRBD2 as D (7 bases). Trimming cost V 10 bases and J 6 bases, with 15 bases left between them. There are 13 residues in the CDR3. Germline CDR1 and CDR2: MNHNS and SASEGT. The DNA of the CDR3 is TGTGCCACTGGGGGGGGCATGTCCGGGGAGCTGTTTTTT. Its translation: CATGGGMSGELFF.